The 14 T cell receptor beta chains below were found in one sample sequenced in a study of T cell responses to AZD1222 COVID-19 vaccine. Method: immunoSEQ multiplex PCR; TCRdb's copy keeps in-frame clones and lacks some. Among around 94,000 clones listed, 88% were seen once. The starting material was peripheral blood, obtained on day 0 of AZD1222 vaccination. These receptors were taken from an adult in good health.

CDR3 bases: TGTGCCAGCAGCCCGGGGGCGGCCTCTGGCTACACCTTC. It codes for CASSPGAASGYTF. This chain uses TRBV7-9 with TRBJ1-2, with D perhaps matching TRBD1 (6 bases). The CDR3 covers 13 residues. Germline V gene lookup returns CDR1 SEHNR and CDR2 FQNEAQ (reference sequence). V lost 5 bases and J 7 bases, leaving 14 bases between the germline ends.

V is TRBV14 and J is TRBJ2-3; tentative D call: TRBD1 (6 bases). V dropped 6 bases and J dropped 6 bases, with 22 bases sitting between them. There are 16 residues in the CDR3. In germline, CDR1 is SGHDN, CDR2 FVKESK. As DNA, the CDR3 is TGTGCCAGCAGGGGGGCTGGCAAACAGCAAAGCGATACGCAGTATTTT. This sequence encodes CASRGAGKQQSDTQYF.

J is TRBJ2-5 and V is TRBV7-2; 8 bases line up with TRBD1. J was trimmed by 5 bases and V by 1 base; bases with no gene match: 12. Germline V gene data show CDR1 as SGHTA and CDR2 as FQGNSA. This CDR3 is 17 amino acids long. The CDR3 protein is CASSLVFRAGGAETQYF. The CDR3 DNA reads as TGTGCCAGCAGCTTAGTGTTTAGGGCAGGGGGCGCGGAGACCCAGTACTTC.

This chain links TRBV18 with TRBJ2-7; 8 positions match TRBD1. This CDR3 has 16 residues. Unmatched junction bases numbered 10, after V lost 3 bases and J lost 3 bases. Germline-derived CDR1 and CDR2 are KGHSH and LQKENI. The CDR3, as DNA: TGTGCCAGCTCACCTACCCCGGCAGGGGGCCTCTACGAGCAGTACTTC. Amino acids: CASSPTPAGGLYEQYF.

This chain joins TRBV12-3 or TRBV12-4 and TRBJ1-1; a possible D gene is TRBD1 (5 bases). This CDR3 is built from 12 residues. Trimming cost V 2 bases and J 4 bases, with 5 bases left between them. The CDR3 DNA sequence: TGTGCCAGCAGTTTAAGGGGCACTGAAGCTTTCTTT. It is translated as CASSLRGTEAFF.

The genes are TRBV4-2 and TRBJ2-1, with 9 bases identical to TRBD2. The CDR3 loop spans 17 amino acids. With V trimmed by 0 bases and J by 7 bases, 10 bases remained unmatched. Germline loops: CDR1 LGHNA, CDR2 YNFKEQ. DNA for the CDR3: TGTGCCAGCAGCCAAGAGGGGGGGACTAGCAGTCGGAATGAGCAGTTCTTC. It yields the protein CASSQEGGTSSRNEQFF.

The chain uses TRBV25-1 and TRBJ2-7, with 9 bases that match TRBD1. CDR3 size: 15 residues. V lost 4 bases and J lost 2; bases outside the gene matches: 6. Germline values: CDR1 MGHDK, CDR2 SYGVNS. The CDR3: CASSASGTGTYEQYF. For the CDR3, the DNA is TGTGCCAGCAGTGCCTCCGGGACAGGGACCTACGAGCAGTACTTC.

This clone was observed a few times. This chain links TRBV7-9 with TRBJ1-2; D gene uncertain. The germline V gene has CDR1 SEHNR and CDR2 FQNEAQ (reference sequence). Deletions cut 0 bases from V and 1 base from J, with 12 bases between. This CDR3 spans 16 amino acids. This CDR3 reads CASSLAVAEINYGYTF. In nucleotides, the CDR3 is TGTGCCAGCAGCTTAGCGGTGGCAGAAATTAACTATGGCTACACCTTC.

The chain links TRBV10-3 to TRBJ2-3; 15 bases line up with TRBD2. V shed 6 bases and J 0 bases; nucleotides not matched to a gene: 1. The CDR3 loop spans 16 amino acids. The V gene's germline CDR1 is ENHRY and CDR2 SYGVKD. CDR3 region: CAISGTSGRSTDTQYF. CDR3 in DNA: TGTGCCATCAGCGGGACTAGCGGGAGGAGCACAGATACGCAGTATTTT.

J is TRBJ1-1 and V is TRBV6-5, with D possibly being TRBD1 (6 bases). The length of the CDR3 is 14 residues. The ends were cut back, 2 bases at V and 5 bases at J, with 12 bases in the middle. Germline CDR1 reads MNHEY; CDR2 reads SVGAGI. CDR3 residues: CASSYRGGGTEAFF. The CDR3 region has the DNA TGTGCCAGCAGTTACAGGGGGGGCGGGACTGAAGCTTTCTTT.

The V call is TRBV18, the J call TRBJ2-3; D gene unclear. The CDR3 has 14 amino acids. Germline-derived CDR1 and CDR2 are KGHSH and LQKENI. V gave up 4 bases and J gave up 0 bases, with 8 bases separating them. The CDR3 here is CASSRGSSTDTQYF. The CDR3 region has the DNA TGTGCCAGCTCACGGGGATCTAGCACAGATACGCAGTATTTT.

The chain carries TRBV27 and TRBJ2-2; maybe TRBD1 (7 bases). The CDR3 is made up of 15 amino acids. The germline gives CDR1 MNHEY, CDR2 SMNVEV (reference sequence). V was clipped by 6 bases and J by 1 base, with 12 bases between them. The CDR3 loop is CASRRGDRNTGELFF. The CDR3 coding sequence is TGTGCCAGCAGAAGGGGGGACAGGAACACCGGGGAGCTGTTTTTT.

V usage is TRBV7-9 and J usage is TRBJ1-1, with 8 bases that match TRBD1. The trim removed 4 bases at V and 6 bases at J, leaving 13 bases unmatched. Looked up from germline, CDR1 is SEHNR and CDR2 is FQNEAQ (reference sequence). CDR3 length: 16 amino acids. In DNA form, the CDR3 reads TGTGCCAGCAGCTCGAGGACAGGGTTCGGTCGGGCTGAAGCTTTCTTT. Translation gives CASSSRTGFGRAEAFF. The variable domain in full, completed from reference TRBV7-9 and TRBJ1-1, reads DTGVSQNPRHKITKRGQNVTFRCDPISEHNRLYWYRQTLGQGPEFLTYFQNEAQLEKSRLLSDRFSAERPKGSFSTLEIQRTEQGDSAMYLCASSSRTGFGRAEAFFGQGTRLTVV.

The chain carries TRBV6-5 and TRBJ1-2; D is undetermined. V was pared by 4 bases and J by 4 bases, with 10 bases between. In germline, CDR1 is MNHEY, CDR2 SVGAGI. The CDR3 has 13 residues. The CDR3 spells CASSSLRIYGYTF. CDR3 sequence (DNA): TGTGCCAGCAGTTCCCTTAGGATCTATGGCTACACCTTC.